This record concerns one TCR beta chain sequence. The V gene's germline CDR1 is SGHAT and CDR2 FQDESV (reference sequence). Trimming took 5 bases from V and 3 from J, leaving 13 bases between them. This CDR3 region has 15 residues. The source of the sample is a study of shared clonotypes between healthy human individuals. Method: immunoSEQ multiplex PCR; TCRdb's copy keeps in-frame clones and lacks some. The sample lists some 1,100,000 clones, around 78% occurring once. This sequence originates from a man between 18 and 35 years old in good health. Some clones in this sample may be carry-over from other donors' samples. The source material was memory CD4+ T cells from PBMCs. The subset here: CD45RA-negative fraction. This chain links TRBV11-1 with TRBJ2-2; D is unclear. DNA of the CDR3: TGTGCCAGCAGCCAACCCTCAGGTTACACCGGGGAGCTGTTTTTT. It is translated as CASSQPSGYTGELFF.